There are a few counts of the clone carrying this T cell receptor (beta chain). TCRdb re-derived calls from the 5' RACE reads in MiXCR, one entry per CDR3 protein. The sample yields some 54,000 distinct CDR3 sequences, approximately 17% seen once. This CDR3 has 14 amino acids. Between the trimmed V and J ends, which lost 4 bases and 2 bases, there was a span of 8 bases. The germline V gene encodes CDR1 SGHTA and CDR2 FQGTGA. This sequence originates from a female donor with breast cancer. The chain carries TRBV7-3 and TRBJ2-2, with a tentative D call TRBD1 (5 bases). Material: naive CD4+ T cells sorted from blood. As for subset: naive CD4+ T cells, CD4+CD45RA+CD25-. The DNA of the CDR3 is TGTGCCAGCAGCTCACAGGCTAACACCGGGGAGCTGTTTTTT. This codes for CASSSQANTGELFF.